This is a list of T cell receptor beta chains from one sample in a study of T cells in localized non-small cell lung cancer. The table came from immunoSEQ multiplex PCR; TCRdb's copy has only in-frame clones and leaves some out. Seen here are fewer than 35,000 clones, about 90% observed once, and the top ten hold around 3.9%. The sequencing used peripheral blood, collected before any cancer treatment. The source is a man aged 40 to 70 with stage I lung adenocarcinoma. Each CDR3 is given with its conserved first and last residue. Fields, in order: V gene, CDR3 length, clone size, J gene, D gene, CDR3 protein, CDR3 DNA. A D gene is named only where the DNA matches it firmly. A clone size is listed for some rows: how often the clone was seen (once, few, many), or a class if it is expanded.

TRBV6-1	18	NA	TRBJ1-2	TRBD1	CASSDSVWGDSTFYGYTF	TGTGCCAGCAGTGACAGCGTTTGGGGGGACAGTACCTTCTATGGCTACACCTTC
TRBV30	15	few	TRBJ2-1	TRBD2	CAWAEERGYYNEQFF	TGTGCCTGGGCGGAGGAGCGGGGGTACTACAATGAGCAGTTCTTC
TRBV29-1	15	NA	TRBJ2-5	TRBD1	CTTYGRTGGEETQYF	TGCACCACCTACGGCCGGACAGGGGGTGAAGAGACCCAGTACTTC
TRBV9	15	few	TRBJ2-7	NA	CASSPFEDAAYEQYF	TGTGCCAGCAGCCCATTCGAGGATGCCGCCTACGAGCAGTACTTC
TRBV12-5	15	NA	TRBJ2-3	NA	CASGPRTQETDTQYF	TGTGCTAGTGGTCCACGGACACAAGAGACAGATACGCAGTATTTT
TRBV2	17	NA	TRBJ2-1	TRBD1	CASSEATDRDEYNEQFF	TGTGCCAGCAGTGAAGCCACCGACAGGGACGAATACAATGAGCAGTTCTTC
TRBV7-2	14	NA	TRBJ1-1	NA	CASSLRGLNTEAFF	TGTGCCAGCAGCTTAAGAGGTTTGAACACTGAAGCTTTCTTT
TRBV9	16	NA	TRBJ1-1	TRBD1	CASSVGTGGVSTEAFF	TGTGCCAGCAGCGTAGGGACAGGGGGCGTTAGCACTGAAGCTTTCTTT
TRBV19	14	NA	TRBJ2-5	NA	CARLSVCLQETQYF	TGTGCCAGACTGTCAGTTTGTCTACAAGAGACCCAGTACTTC
TRBV5-1	16	NA	TRBJ1-2	NA	CASSWAAVGVPGGYTF	TGCGCCAGCAGCTGGGCCGCCGTCGGGGTTCCGGGAGGCTACACCTTC
TRBV6-1	14	NA	TRBJ2-7	TRBD1	CASSKDRDYYEQYF	TGTGCCAGCAGTAAGGACAGGGATTACTACGAGCAGTACTTC
TRBV6-1	14	NA	TRBJ1-5	NA	CASVRGLPREPQHF	TGTGCCAGCGTCCGAGGGCTCCCGAGGGAGCCCCAGCATTTT
TRBV5-1	13	NA	TRBJ2-7	NA	CASRLGASYEQYF	TGCGCCAGCAGACTAGGGGCGAGCTACGAGCAGTACTTC
TRBV27	13	NA	TRBJ1-5	NA	CASSLTGGQPQHF	TGTGCCAGCAGCCTGACGGGGGGTCAGCCCCAGCATTTT
TRBV21-1	17	once	TRBJ1-3	NA	CASSKAGGQGAGNTIYF	TGTGCCAGCAGCAAAGCGGGGGGACAGGGCGCTGGAAACACCATATATTTT
TRBV6-1	12	NA	TRBJ1-6	NA	CASNRVDSPLHF	TGTGCCAGCAACAGGGTAGATTCACCCCTCCACTTT
TRBV5-8	12	NA	TRBJ1-2	NA	CASSFAGMGYTF	TGTGCCAGCAGCTTTGCAGGGATGGGCTACACCTTC
TRBV6-6	16	NA	TRBJ2-3	NA	CASSYSSMGSTDTQYF	TGTGCCAGCAGTTACTCGTCTATGGGCAGCACAGATACGCAGTATTTT
TRBV2	13	NA	TRBJ2-1	NA	CASRPSGYNEQFF	TGTGCCAGCAGACCTTCAGGCTACAATGAGCAGTTCTTC
TRBV28	15	NA	TRBJ2-7	NA	CASSLPRGGSYEQYF	TGTGCCAGCAGCCTTCCCCGAGGGGGGTCCTACGAGCAGTACTTC
TRBV11-2	13	NA	TRBJ2-2	NA	CASSLQNTGELFF	TGTGCCAGCAGCCTCCAGAACACCGGGGAGCTGTTTTTT
TRBV6-1	15	NA	TRBJ2-1	NA	CASSVSPISYNEQFF	TGTGCCAGCAGTGTTAGTCCTATATCCTACAATGAGCAGTTCTTC
TRBV29-1	12	NA	TRBJ1-2	NA	CSVEDSIYGYTF	TGCAGCGTTGAAGACAGTATCTATGGCTACACCTTT
TRBV7-2	15	NA	TRBJ2-7	TRBD1	CASSLARGLWYEQYF	TGTGCCAGCAGCTTAGCCAGGGGGTTATGGTACGAGCAGTACTTC
TRBV5-6	15	NA	TRBJ1-2	TRBD1	CASSRMTGVDSGYTF	TGTGCCAGCAGCCGCATGACAGGGGTGGATAGCGGCTACACCTTC
TRBV30	13	few	TRBJ2-7	NA	CAWGDSQSYEQYF	TGTGCCTGGGGGGATTCACAGAGCTACGAGCAGTACTTC
TRBV6-1	15	NA	TRBJ1-5	TRBD1	CASTGTDNSNQPQHF	TGTGCCAGCACAGGGACAGATAATAGCAATCAGCCCCAGCATTTT
TRBV7-2	15	NA	TRBJ1-5	NA	CASSLFGPGIQPQHF	TGTGCCAGCAGCTTGTTTGGTCCGGGGATTCAGCCCCAGCATTTT
TRBV11-2	14	NA	TRBJ2-3	NA	CASSFPSSTDTQYF	TGTGCCAGCAGCTTCCCGAGCAGCACAGATACGCAGTATTTT
TRBV10-3	17	NA	TRBJ1-4	NA	CAISVSSGRATNEKLFF	TGTGCCATCAGTGTTTCTTCCGGGCGCGCAACTAATGAAAAACTGTTTTTT
TRBV7-8	15	NA	TRBJ2-7	NA	CASSLGSGEPYEQYF	TGTGCCAGCAGCTTAGGGTCTGGTGAGCCCTACGAGCAGTACTTC
TRBV19	15	NA	TRBJ2-3	NA	CASTPGSFTEGTQYF	TGTGCCAGTACCCCAGGTAGTTTTACAGAAGGTACGCAGTATTTT
TRBV9	15	NA	TRBJ2-7	NA	CASSVAFGRGDEQYF	TGTGCCAGCAGCGTAGCTTTCGGGCGGGGTGACGAGCAGTACTTC
TRBV5-1	17	NA	TRBJ1-1	TRBD1	CASSFLGTGGLGAEAFF	TGCGCCAGCAGCTTTTTGGGGACAGGGGGACTTGGGGCTGAAGCTTTCTTT
TRBV7-6	13	NA	TRBJ1-1	NA	CASSSRDANEAFF	TGTGCCAGCAGCTCCCGGGACGCAAATGAAGCTTTCTTT
TRBV5-1	15	NA	TRBJ2-1	NA	CASSLVGPGENEQFF	TGCGCCAGCAGCTTGGTGGGGCCAGGGGAAAATGAGCAGTTCTTC
TRBV6-5	15	NA	TRBJ1-4	NA	CASSSRHPPDEKLFF	TGTGCCAGCAGTTCTCGACACCCCCCGGATGAAAAACTGTTTTTT
TRBV7-9	13	NA	TRBJ2-7	NA	CASSLEGPYEQYF	TGTGCCAGCAGCTTAGAAGGCCCCTACGAGCAGTACTTC
TRBV7-2	15	once	TRBJ2-5	NA	CASSSQAGTQETQYF	TGTGCCAGCAGCTCCCAAGCCGGGACGCAAGAGACCCAGTACTTC
TRBV27	13	NA	TRBJ1-1	NA	CASSLLGNTEAFF	TGTGCCAGCAGTTTGTTAGGTAACACTGAAGCTTTCTTT
TRBV6-6	13	NA	TRBJ1-2	TRBD1	CASSQDRVNGYTF	TGTGCCAGCAGCCAGGACAGGGTTAATGGCTACACCTTC
TRBV5-1	13	NA	TRBJ2-1	NA	CASSLGSYNEQFF	TGCGCCAGCAGCTTGGGGTCCTACAATGAGCAGTTCTTC
TRBV6-5	15	once	TRBJ2-7	NA	CASSYSRGTSYEQYF	TGTGCCAGCAGTTACTCGAGAGGGACCTCCTACGAGCAGTACTTC
TRBV6-6	13	NA	TRBJ2-7	NA	CASSYGAPYEQYF	TGTGCCAGCAGTTACGGGGCCCCCTACGAGCAGTACTTC
TRBV6-1	11	NA	TRBJ1-2	NA	CGSTENYGYTF	TGTGGGTCTACTGAGAACTATGGCTACACCTTC
TRBV7-2	15	NA	TRBJ1-2	NA	CASSRGQTGVLDYTF	TGTGCCAGCAGCCGCGGACAGACGGGGGTTTTAGACTACACCTTC
TRBV19	18	once	TRBJ2-6	TRBD1	CASTHRTGAGSGANVLTF	TGTGCCAGTACCCATAGGACAGGGGCAGGTTCAGGGGCCAACGTCCTGACTTTC
TRBV6-1	14	NA	TRBJ2-7	NA	CASSESLALSEQYF	TGTGCCAGCAGTGAAAGTCTAGCGCTTAGCGAGCAGTACTTC
TRBV15	12	NA	TRBJ2-1	NA	CATSLARGEQFF	TGTGCCACCAGCCTAGCGCGTGGTGAGCAGTTCTTC
TRBV27	15	NA	TRBJ1-6	TRBD1	CASSSASGTGSPLHF	TGTGCCAGCAGTTCCGCATCCGGGACAGGGTCTCCCCTCCACTTT
TRBV12-5	13	NA	TRBJ2-1	NA	CASALGGSDEQFF	TGTGCTAGTGCCCTGGGGGGTAGCGATGAGCAGTTCTTC
TRBV2	13	NA	TRBJ2-7	NA	CASTQGGLYEQYF	TGTGCCAGCACCCAGGGTGGCTTATACGAGCAGTACTTC
TRBV5-4	15	NA	TRBJ2-1	NA	CASSSAKINRVEQFF	TGTGCCAGCAGCTCCGCCAAGATAAACAGGGTTGAGCAGTTCTTC
TRBV6-6	13	NA	TRBJ2-7	TRBD1	CASSRQGLYEQYF	TGTGCCAGCAGCCGACAGGGTCTGTACGAGCAGTACTTC
TRBV15	14	NA	TRBJ1-2	NA	CATSREGGAYGYTF	TGTGCCACCAGCAGAGAAGGGGGGGCCTATGGCTACACCTTC
TRBV29-1	11	NA	TRBJ2-7	NA	CSVVRSSEQYF	TGCAGCGTTGTTCGTAGCAGTGAGCAGTACTTC